This T cell receptor beta chain comes out of a study of cytomegalovirus exposure and HLA in healthy donors. Whole-study context: Out of around 360 genotyped donors, approximately 84% belonged to the Caucasian-associated ancestry cluster. Points from the study as a whole: Common viral pathogens (according to a later analysis) appeared linked to several of the most significant clusters. A further, later analysis showed that HLA-associated TCR beta chains (compared with equally common others) were more clonally expanded.

Regarding this clone: The antigen remains unidentified.

Amplification used 60 Vbeta primers and 13 Jbeta primers. Only in-frame clones appear in the TCRdb table, and some are missing; sequencing was by immunoSEQ multiplex PCR. This sample has around 200,000 clones; about 80% occur once, and the top ten carry roughly 2.1%. V was clipped by 2 bases and J by 4 bases, with 15 bases between them. CDR1 and CDR2 from the germline V gene are SGHDT and YYEEEE. The CDR3 is made up of 15 amino acids. Sequencing input: PBMCs. The receptor comes from a woman under 40 in good health and CMV-seropositive. V gene TRBV5-6 combines with J gene TRBJ1-2; the D gene is possibly TRBD1 (6 bases). This chain's CDR3 is CASSLGTTEIYGYTF. The DNA for the CDR3 is TGTGCCAGCAGCTTAGGGACAACCGAGATCTATGGCTACACCTTC.